This TCR beta chain stems from a study of cytomegalovirus exposure and HLA in healthy donors. Study-level information: When 350 to 500 donors were genotyped, approximately 81% of them were found to fall in the Caucasian-associated ancestry cluster.

This clone was counted a single time. The PCR contained 60 Vbeta and 13 Jbeta primers. TCRdb keeps only in-frame clones here, not all; method: immunoSEQ multiplex PCR. The sample carries 150,000 to 200,000 clones, 79% recorded once. Sequencing was done on a sample of PBMCs. The receptor's source is a woman in her fifties or sixties in good health and CMV-seronegative.

This CDR3 reads CASTPGQGSDTQYF. The CDR3 coding sequence is TGTGCCTCGACTCCGGGACAGGGGTCAGATACGCAGTATTTT. The chain carries TRBV28 and TRBJ2-3, with 10 bases fitting TRBD1. V was pared by 11 bases and J by 4 bases, with 9 bases of the junction left unmatched. The CDR3 sequence is 14 residues long. From germline, CDR1 is MDHEN and CDR2 SYDVKM. The whole variable domain, filled in from reference TRBV28 and TRBJ2-3, reads DVKVTQSSRYLVKRTGEKVFLECVQDMDHENMFWYRQDPGLGLRLIYFSYDVKMKEKGDIPEGYSVSREKKERFSLILESASTNQTSMYLCASTPGQGSDTQYFGPGTRLTVL.